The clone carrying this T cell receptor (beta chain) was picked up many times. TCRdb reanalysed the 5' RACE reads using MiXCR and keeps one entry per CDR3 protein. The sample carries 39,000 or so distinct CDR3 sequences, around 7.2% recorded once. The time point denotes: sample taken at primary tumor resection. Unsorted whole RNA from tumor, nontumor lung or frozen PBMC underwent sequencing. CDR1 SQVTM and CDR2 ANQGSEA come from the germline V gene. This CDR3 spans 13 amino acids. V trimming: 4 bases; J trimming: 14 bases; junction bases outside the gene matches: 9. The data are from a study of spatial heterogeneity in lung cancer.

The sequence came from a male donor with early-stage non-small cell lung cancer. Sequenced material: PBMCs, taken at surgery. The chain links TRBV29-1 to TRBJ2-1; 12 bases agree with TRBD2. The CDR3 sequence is CSVGDLAGGSEFF. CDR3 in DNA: TGCAGCGTTGGGGATCTAGCGGGAGGGTCGGAGTTCTTC.